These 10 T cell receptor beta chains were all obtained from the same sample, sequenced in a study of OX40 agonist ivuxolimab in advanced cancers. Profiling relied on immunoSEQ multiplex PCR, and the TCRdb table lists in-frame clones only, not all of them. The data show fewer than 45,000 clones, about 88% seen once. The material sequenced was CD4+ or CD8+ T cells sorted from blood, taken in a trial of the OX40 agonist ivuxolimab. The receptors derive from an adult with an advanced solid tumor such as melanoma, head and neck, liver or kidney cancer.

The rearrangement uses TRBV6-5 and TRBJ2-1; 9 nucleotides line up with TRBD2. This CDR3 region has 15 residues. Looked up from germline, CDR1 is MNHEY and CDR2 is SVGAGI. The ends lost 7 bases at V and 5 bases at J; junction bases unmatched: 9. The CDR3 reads CASNLAGSPHNEQFF. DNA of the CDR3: TGTGCCAGCAATCTAGCGGGATCCCCCCACAATGAGCAGTTCTTC.

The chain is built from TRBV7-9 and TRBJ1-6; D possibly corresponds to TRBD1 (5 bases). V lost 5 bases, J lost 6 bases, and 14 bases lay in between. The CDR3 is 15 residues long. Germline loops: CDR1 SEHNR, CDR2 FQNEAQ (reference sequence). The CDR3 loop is CASSLGWGSNSPLHF. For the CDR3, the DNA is TGTGCCAGCAGCCTCGGATGGGGCTCTAATTCACCCCTCCACTTT.

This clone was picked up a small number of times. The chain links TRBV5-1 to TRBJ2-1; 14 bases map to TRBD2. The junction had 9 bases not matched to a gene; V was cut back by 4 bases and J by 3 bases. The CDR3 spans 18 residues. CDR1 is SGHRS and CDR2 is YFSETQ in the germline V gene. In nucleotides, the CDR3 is TGCGCCAGCAGCAGGCGGACTAGCGGGGGGCCGCTCTACAATGAGCAGTTCTTC. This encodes CASSRRTSGGPLYNEQFF.

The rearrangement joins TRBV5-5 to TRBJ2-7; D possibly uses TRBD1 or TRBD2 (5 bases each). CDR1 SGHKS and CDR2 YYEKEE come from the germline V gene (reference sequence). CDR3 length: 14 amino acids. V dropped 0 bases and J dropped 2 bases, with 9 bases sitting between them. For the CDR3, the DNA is TGTGCCAGCAGCTTGGAGCCGGGACCCTACGAGCAGTACTTC. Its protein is CASSLEPGPYEQYF.

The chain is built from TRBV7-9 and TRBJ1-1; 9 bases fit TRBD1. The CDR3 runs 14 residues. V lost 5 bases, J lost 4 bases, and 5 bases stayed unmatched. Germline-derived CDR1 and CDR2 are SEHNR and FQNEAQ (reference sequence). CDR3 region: CASSPLTGGTEAFF. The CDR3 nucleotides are TGTGCCAGCAGCCCCCTGACAGGGGGCACTGAAGCTTTCTTT.

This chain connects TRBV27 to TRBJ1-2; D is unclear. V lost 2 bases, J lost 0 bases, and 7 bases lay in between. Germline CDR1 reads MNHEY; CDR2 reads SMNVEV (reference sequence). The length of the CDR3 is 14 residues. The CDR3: CASSLGDSNYGYTF. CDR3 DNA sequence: TGTGCCAGCAGTTTAGGCGACTCTAACTATGGCTACACCTTC.

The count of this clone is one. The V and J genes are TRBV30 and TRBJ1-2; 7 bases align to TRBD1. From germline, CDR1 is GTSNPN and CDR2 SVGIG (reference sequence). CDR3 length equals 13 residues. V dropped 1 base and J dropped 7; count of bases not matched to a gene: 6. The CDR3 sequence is CAWSATGYGGYTF. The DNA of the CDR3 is TGTGCCTGGAGTGCGACAGGGTATGGTGGCTACACCTTC.

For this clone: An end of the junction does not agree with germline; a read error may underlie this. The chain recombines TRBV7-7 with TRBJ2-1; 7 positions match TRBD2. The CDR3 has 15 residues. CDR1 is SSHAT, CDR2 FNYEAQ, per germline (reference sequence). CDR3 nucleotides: TGTGCTAGCAGTCCCACTTTGCGGGAGTTCAGTGAGCAGTTCTTC. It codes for CASSPTLREFSEQFF. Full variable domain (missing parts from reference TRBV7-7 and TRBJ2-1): GAGVSQSPRYKVTKRGQDVTLRCDPISSHATLYWYQQALGQGPEFLTYFNYEAQPDKSGLPSDRFSAERPEGSISTLTIQRTEQRDSAMYRCASSPTLREFSEQFFGPGTRLTVL.

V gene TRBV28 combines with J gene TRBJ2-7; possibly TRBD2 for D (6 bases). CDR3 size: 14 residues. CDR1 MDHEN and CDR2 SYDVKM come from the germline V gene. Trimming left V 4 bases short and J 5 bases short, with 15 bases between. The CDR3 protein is CASSWGELSDEQYF. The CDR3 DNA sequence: TGTGCCAGCAGTTGGGGGGAGTTGTCTGACGAGCAGTACTTC.

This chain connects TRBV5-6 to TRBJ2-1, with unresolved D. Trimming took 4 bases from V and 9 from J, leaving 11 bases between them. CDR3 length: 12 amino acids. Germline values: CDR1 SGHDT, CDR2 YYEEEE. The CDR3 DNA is TGTGCCAGCAGCCTACTGCTCCCTGAGCAGTTCTTC. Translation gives CASSLLLPEQFF.